This T cell receptor (beta chain) was sequenced during a study of sequential checkpoint blockade in melanoma. Study-wide context: Maintenance nivolumab came after either treatment sequence.

Treatment here: randomized to nivolumab then ipilimumab (arm A) or the reverse (arm B). After removal of 0 bases from V and 7 bases from J, the junction contained 0 bases not matched to a gene. Germline V gives CDR1 MNHEY, CDR2 SMNVEV (reference sequence). The CDR3 is 13 amino acids. This table comes from immunoSEQ multiplex PCR, and its TCRdb copy is limited to in-frame clones, with some not included. The data hold some 1,300 clones, with about 71% observed a single time. The chain has TRBV27 and TRBJ1-1; 9 bases agree with TRBD1. The material was CD8+ T cells sorted from blood (inferred from file names), obtained from a patient given nivolumab and ipilimumab in sequence. The origin of this receptor is a human donor with melanoma. CDR3 coding DNA: TGTGCCAGCAGTTTATCGGGACAGGGTGAAGCTTTCTTT. As protein: CASSLSGQGEAFF.